The 15 T cell receptor beta chains listed next were all sequenced from one sample in a study of cytomegalovirus exposure and HLA in healthy donors. Primers included in the PCR were 60 Vbeta and 13 Jbeta primers. Clones were read by immunoSEQ multiplex PCR, and TCRdb kept only the in-frame ones, dropping some. The table has about 160,000 clones, about 73% seen once. Sequences were obtained from PBMCs. The receptor set was obtained from a woman between 40 and 50 years old in good health and CMV-seronegative.

The rearrangement links TRBV6-1 to TRBJ2-3; maybe TRBD2 (6 bases). This CDR3 has 14 residues. V lost 7 bases, J lost 5 bases, and 16 bases lay in between. CDR1 and CDR2 from the germline V gene are MNHNS and SASEGT. Here the CDR3 DNA reads TGTGCCAGCAAGCCCTTTGGTAGCGGAGATACGCAGTATTTT. This sequence encodes CASKPFGSGDTQYF.

The rearrangement uses TRBV5-4 and TRBJ2-5; 7 nucleotides line up with TRBD1. CDR3 length: 13 residues. The junction had 4 bases not matched to a gene; V was cut back by 6 bases and J by 2 bases. Germline lookup yields CDR1 SGHNT and CDR2 YYREEE (reference sequence). This CDR3 is CASTLGQQETQYF. The CDR3 bases are TGTGCCAGCACCCTGGGACAGCAAGAGACCCAGTACTTC. Variable domain in full (rest from reference TRBV5-4 and TRBJ2-5): ETGVTQSPTHLIKTRGQQVTLRCSSQSGHNTVSWYQQALGQGPQFIFQYYREEENGRGNFPPRFSGLQFPNYSSELNVNALELDDSALYLCASTLGQQETQYFGPGTRLLVL.

The rearrangement links TRBV28 to TRBJ2-5; D might be TRBD1 (6 bases). The J call may be in error: the DNA end matches TRBJ2-7 better. The CDR3 spans 14 residues. Germline assignment: CDR1 MDHEN and CDR2 SYDVKM. This CDR3 is CASVDRTESYEQYF. The DNA for the CDR3 is TGTGCCAGCGTAGACAGGACAGAATCCTACGAGCAGTACTTC.

This clone turned up a few times. This chain joins TRBV2 and TRBJ1-1, with a possible D match to TRBD1 (6 bases). Trimming cost V 5 bases and J 4 bases, with 14 bases left between them. This CDR3 spans 14 amino acids. Germline V gives CDR1 SNHLY, CDR2 FYNNEI. CDR3 loop: CASSKQGVGTEAFF. CDR3 bases: TGTGCCAGCAGTAAACAGGGAGTCGGCACTGAAGCTTTCTTT.

The rearrangement uses TRBV11-2 and TRBJ1-2, with unresolved D. The CDR3 runs to 13 residues. CDR1 SGHAT and CDR2 FQNNGV come from the germline V gene. V gave up 1 base and J gave up 13 bases, with 16 bases separating them. The CDR3 sequence: CASSLGGSSRGTF. The CDR3 DNA follows: TGTGCCAGCAGCTTAGGAGGGTCCTCCAGAGGCACCTTC. Complete variable domain (other parts from reference TRBV11-2 and TRBJ1-2): EAGVAQSPRYKIIEKRQSVAFWCNPISGHATLYWYQQILGQGPKLLIQFQNNGVVDDSQLPKDRFSAERLKGVDSTLKIQPAKLEDSAVYLCASSLGGSSRGTFGSGTRLTVV.

V is TRBV5-1 and J is TRBJ2-3; 12 bases are a match to TRBD2. The CDR3 spans 18 residues. V gave up 0 bases and J gave up 2 bases; unmatched junction bases: 7. CDR1 SGHRS and CDR2 YFSETQ come from the germline V gene. The chain's CDR3 is CASSLAGLAGLYTDTQYF. CDR3 DNA: TGCGCCAGCAGCTTGGCTGGACTAGCGGGGTTATACACAGATACGCAGTATTTT.

For the CDR3, the DNA is TGTGCCAGCAGTTTAGACAGGGAGATCCATCAGCCCCAGCATTTT. Residues: CASSLDREIHQPQHF. The gene calls are TRBV28 and TRBJ1-5; 7 nucleotides match TRBD1. J was trimmed by 5 bases and V by 2 bases; bases with no gene match: 6. This CDR3 comprises 15 residues. CDR1 is MDHEN, CDR2 SYDVKM, per germline.

The J gene is TRBJ2-1, the V gene TRBV5-1; 7 bases fit TRBD2. This CDR3 region has 17 residues. V shed 2 bases, J shed 0 bases, and the junction held 8 bases outside the gene matches. CDR1 and CDR2 from the germline V gene are SGHRS and YFSETQ. CDR3 DNA sequence: TGCGCCAGCAGCTTTCGAGCGGGGCCCGTCTCCTACAATGAGCAGTTCTTC. This gives the protein CASSFRAGPVSYNEQFF.

This clone came up once. The V and J genes are TRBV27 and TRBJ2-3; the match to TRBD1 covers 10 bases. V dropped 8 bases and J dropped 1; count of bases not matched to a gene: 6. CDR3 length: 15 amino acids. CDR1 is MNHEY, CDR2 SMNVEV, per germline (reference sequence). The CDR3 sequence: CASGGQGHRTDTQYF. CDR3 in DNA: TGTGCCAGCGGGGGACAGGGGCACCGCACAGATACGCAGTATTTT.

The chain joins TRBV2 to TRBJ1-2; 8 nucleotides line up with TRBD1. Per the germline V gene, CDR1 is SNHLY and CDR2 is FYNNEI. J was trimmed by 2 bases and V by 7 bases; bases with no gene match: 3. CDR3 length: 13 amino acids. The CDR3 is CASTRDRNYGYTF. The CDR3 coding sequence is TGTGCCAGCACCCGGGACAGGAACTATGGCTACACCTTC.

V is TRBV5-1 and J is TRBJ2-5; the D gene is possibly TRBD2 (5 bases). Per the germline V gene, CDR1 is SGHRS and CDR2 is YFSETQ. This CDR3 has 14 amino acids. V shed 1 base and J shed 5 bases, with 12 bases lying between them. The DNA for the CDR3 is TGCGCCAGCAGCTTGTGGGCGGGCGCGGAGACCCAGTACTTC. This sequence encodes CASSLWAGAETQYF.

This clone was found once. This chain links TRBV29-1 with TRBJ1-1, with TRBD1 matching 11 bases. Per germline, CDR1 SQVTM and CDR2 ANQGSEA. This CDR3 contains 15 residues. Unmatched junction bases numbered 6, after V lost 6 bases and J lost 0 bases. CDR3: CSVKRTGGLNTEAFF. CDR3 bases: TGCAGCGTCAAAAGGACAGGGGGCCTGAACACTGAAGCTTTCTTT.

The chain is built from TRBV5-4 and TRBJ2-2, with D possibly being TRBD1 (6 bases). Per germline, CDR1 SGHNT and CDR2 YYREEE (reference sequence). This CDR3 contains 14 residues. V was cut by 3 bases and J by 1 base, with 7 bases left in between. CDR3 nucleotides: TGTGCCAGCAGCTGGGGACAGAACACCGGGGAGCTGTTTTTT. It yields the protein CASSWGQNTGELFF.

This clone was found a few times. The V and J genes are TRBV5-6 and TRBJ2-1, with 8 bases that match TRBD1. CDR3 length equals 18 residues. Germline V gene data show CDR1 as SGHDT and CDR2 as YYEEEE. J lost 6 bases, V lost 0 bases, and 14 bases had no gene match. CDR3 coding DNA: TGTGCCAGCAGCTTGGATGTAGGGGTGACAGGGGTGAGCAATGAGCAGTTCTTC. Translated: CASSLDVGVTGVSNEQFF.

The rearrangement links TRBV18 to TRBJ1-1; D may be TRBD1 (6 bases). CDR3 length: 17 amino acids. Trimming pared 2 bases from V and 1 base from J, leaving 17 bases between. CDR1 is KGHSH and CDR2 is LQKENI in the germline V gene. The CDR3 DNA reads TGTGCCAGCTCACCAATAGTAGGGGGACGGGAGAACACTGAAGCTTTCTTT. This translates into CASSPIVGGRENTEAFF.